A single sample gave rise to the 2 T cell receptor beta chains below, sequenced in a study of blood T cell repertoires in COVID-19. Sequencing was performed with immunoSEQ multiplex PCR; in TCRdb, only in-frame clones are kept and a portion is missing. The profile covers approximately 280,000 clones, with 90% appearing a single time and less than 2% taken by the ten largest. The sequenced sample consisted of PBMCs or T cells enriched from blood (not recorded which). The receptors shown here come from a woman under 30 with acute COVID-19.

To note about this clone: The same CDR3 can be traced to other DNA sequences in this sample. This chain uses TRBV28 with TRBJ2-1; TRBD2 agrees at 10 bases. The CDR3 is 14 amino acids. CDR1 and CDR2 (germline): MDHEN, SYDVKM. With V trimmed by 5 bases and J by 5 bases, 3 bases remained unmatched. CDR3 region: CASSVAGGDNEQFF. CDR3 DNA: TGTGCCAGCAGTGTAGCGGGAGGCGACAATGAGCAGTTCTTC.

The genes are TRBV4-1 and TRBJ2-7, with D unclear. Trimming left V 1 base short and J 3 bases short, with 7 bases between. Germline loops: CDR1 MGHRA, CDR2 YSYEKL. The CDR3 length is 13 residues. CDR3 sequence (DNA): TGCGCCAGCAGCCAAGCGTTCCTCTACGAGCAGTACTTC. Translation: CASSQAFLYEQYF.